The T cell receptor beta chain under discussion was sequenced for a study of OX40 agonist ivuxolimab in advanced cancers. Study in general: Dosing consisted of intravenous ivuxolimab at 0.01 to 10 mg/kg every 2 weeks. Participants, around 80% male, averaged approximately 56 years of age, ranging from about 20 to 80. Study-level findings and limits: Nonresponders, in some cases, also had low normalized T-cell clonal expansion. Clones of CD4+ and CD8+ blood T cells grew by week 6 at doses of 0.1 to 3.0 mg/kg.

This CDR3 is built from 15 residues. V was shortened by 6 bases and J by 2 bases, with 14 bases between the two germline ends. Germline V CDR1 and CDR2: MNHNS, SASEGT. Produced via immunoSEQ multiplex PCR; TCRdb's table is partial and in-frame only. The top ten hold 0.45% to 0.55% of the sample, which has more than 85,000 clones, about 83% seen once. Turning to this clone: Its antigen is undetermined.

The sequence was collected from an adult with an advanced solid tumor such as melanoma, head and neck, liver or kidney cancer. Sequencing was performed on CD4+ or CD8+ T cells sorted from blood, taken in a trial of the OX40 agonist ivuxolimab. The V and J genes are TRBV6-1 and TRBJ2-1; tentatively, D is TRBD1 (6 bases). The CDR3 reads CASRLGTTPYNEQFF. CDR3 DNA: TGTGCCAGCAGACTCGGGACAACCCCCTACAATGAGCAGTTCTTC.